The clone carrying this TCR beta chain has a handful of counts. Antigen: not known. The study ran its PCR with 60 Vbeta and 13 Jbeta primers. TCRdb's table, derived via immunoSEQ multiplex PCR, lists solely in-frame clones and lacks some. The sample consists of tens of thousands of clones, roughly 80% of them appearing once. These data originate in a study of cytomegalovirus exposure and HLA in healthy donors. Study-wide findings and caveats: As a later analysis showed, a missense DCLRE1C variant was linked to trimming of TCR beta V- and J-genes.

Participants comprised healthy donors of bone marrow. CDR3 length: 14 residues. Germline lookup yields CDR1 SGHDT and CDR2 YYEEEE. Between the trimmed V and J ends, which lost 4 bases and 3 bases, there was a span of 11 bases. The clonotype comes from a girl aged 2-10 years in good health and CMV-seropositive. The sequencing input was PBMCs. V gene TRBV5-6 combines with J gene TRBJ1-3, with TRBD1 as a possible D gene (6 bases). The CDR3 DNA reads TGTGCCAGCAGCGTCGGACAGATTGGAAACACCATATATTTT. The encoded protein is CASSVGQIGNTIYF.